This TCR beta chain was observed in a study of post-analysis software for immune sequencing data. Study observations and caveats: Patients carried four or five TRBV segments more frequently than controls did, and TRBV5-6, TRBV5-1 and TRBV20-1 were among them.

Carried by the TCR beta cDNA libraries were unique molecular identifiers. TCRdb called the PCR reads again in MiXCR, with one record for every CDR3 protein. The sample includes roughly 800,000 distinct CDR3 sequences, approximately 30% of them seen just once. V lost 4 bases and J 3 bases, leaving 13 bases between the germline ends. In germline, CDR1 is LGHNA, CDR2 YSLEER. This CDR3 comprises 14 residues. This clonotype came up many times. The antigen remains undetermined. The TCR originated in a girl aged 10-17 years with multiple sclerosis. V is TRBV4-3 and J is TRBJ2-7; possible D gene TRBD1, 6 bases. Specimen: blood. The CDR3: CASSRHTGRYEQYF. The CDR3 DNA is TGCGCCAGCAGCCGGCATACAGGGCGCTACGAGCAGTACTTC.